This T cell receptor beta chain was documented in a study of Ad26.COV2.S vaccination and SARS-CoV-2 variants. As for the study in general: In the COV1001 trial, the donor was in the Ad26.COV2.S arm.

Sample treatment: some 20 received Ad26.COV2.S at low or high dose, single or two shots; 5 received placebo; per-sample allocation not given. Each sample was drawn 63 days after the first injection (of vaccine or placebo). Boston provided a donor who was an adult aged 18-55 years. An Ad26 vector expressing Wuhan-strain SARS-CoV-2 spike served as the vaccine. As concerns this clone: Its cognate antigen is unknown.

Trimming removed 2 bases from V and 2 bases from J, with 13 bases in between. The CDR3 is 16 amino acids. Germline lookup yields CDR1 MDHEN and CDR2 SYDVKM. Sequencing was performed with immunoSEQ multiplex PCR; in TCRdb, only in-frame clones are kept and a portion is missing. In the table there are about 440,000 clones, 90% of which are singletons. Study-wide results and caveats: It was reported that spike-specific CD8+ and CD4+ T cell responses were substantially broad after vaccination.

The starting material was peripheral blood, obtained in a trial of Ad26.COV2.S vaccine versus placebo. The chain uses TRBV28 and TRBJ1-5; D unclear. This sequence originates from a person between 18 and 65 years old who received the Ad26.COV2.S COVID-19 vaccine or a placebo. The CDR3 coding sequence is TGTGCCAGCAGTTTAATTTCCCTGGCGGGCAATCAGCCCCAGCATTTT. Translation: CASSLISLAGNQPQHF.